This is a list of T cell receptor beta chains from one sample in a study of sequential checkpoint blockade in melanoma. TCRdb keeps only in-frame clones here, not all; method: immunoSEQ multiplex PCR. Here the sample spans approximately 6,300 clones, approximately 53% being singletons. Material: CD8+ T cells sorted from blood (inferred from file names), obtained from a patient given nivolumab and ipilimumab in sequence. The receptors originated from a human donor with melanoma. Each CDR3 is given with its conserved first and last residue. Each record gives: D gene, J gene, clone size, V gene, CDR3 DNA, CDR3 protein. D genes are given only for firm matches. For some rows the clone size is stated as once, few or many, or as a class when expanded; others skip it.

>TRBD2|TRBJ2-7|-|TRBV4-2
TGTGCCAGCAGCCTAGCGGGGGAAGAGCAGTACTTC
CASSLAGEEQYF
>-|TRBJ2-7|few|TRBV4-3
TGCGCCAGCAGCCAGAGATTGGACGGGAGCTCCTACGAGCAGTACTTC
CASSQRLDGSSYEQYF
>TRBD1|TRBJ1-2|-|TRBV5-6
TGTGCCAGCAGCTTACCTGGACAGGCAATCGCATACTATGGCTACACCTTC
CASSLPGQAIAYYGYTF
>-|TRBJ1-5|-|TRBV23-1
TGCGCCAGCAGCCCCAAACCTTTGGGAGGGAGCAATCAGCCCCAGCATTTT
CASSPKPLGGSNQPQHF
>-|TRBJ2-7|-|TRBV6-5
TGTGCCAGCAGTTACGGAGGCGAGCAGTACTTC
CASSYGGEQYF
>TRBD1|TRBJ2-7|-|TRBV13
TGTGCCAGCAGCCAAATCTCGGACAGGGTCGGTTTATCCAGCACCAACGAGCAGTACTTC
CASSQISDRVGLSSTNEQYF
>TRBD1|TRBJ1-2|few|TRBV4-1
TGCGCCAGCAGCCACACGACAGGGACGAGGTATGGCTACACCTTC
CASSHTTGTRYGYTF
>-|TRBJ2-7|-|TRBV6-5
TGTGCCAGCAGTTACACCAACAGGGACGAGCAGTACTTC
CASSYTNRDEQYF
>-|TRBJ2-7|-|TRBV9
TGTGCCAGCAGCGTAGCCGAGGGCGAGCAGTACTTC
CASSVAEGEQYF
>TRBD2|TRBJ2-7|-|TRBV6-1
TGTGCCAGCAGTGCCCTCGGACTAGCGGGCTCCTACGAGCAGTACTTC
CASSALGLAGSYEQYF